This is a list of T cell receptor beta chains from one sample in a study of blood T cell repertoires in COVID-19. TCRdb's table, derived via immunoSEQ multiplex PCR, lists solely in-frame clones and lacks some. The sample consists of 220,000 or so clones, approximately 86% of them appearing once. The sequenced material came from peripheral blood. These TCRs come from a woman in her fifties or sixties with COVID-19, enrolled during active disease. Each CDR3 is given with its conserved first and last residue. The D gene is left open where the match is weak. Size is omitted from some rows. Given values are once, few, many or a class for expanded clones.

abundance	v_gene	d_gene	j_gene	CDR3nt	CDR3aa
-	TRBV11-3	-	TRBJ2-7	TGTGCCAGCAGCCCAATGAGGCTCTCCTACGAGCAGTACTTC	CASSPMRLSYEQYF
-	TRBV27	-	TRBJ2-6	TGTGCCAGCAGGAGCGACTCTGGGGCCAACGTCCTGACTTTC	CASRSDSGANVLTF
-	TRBV10-3	TRBD1	TRBJ2-5	TGTGCCATCAGTGAGCCGGGACAGAGAGAGACCCAGTACTTC	CAISEPGQRETQYF
-	TRBV4-2	-	TRBJ2-7	TGTGCCAGCAGCCAAGATGTGCTATTTCAGGGGGGATCTTTCTCCTACGAGCAGTACTTC	CASSQDVLFQGGSFSYEQYF
-	TRBV9	-	TRBJ2-2	TGTGCCAGCAGCGTAGTTGGACAGAACACCGGGGAGCTGTTTTTT	CASSVVGQNTGELFF
-	TRBV5-1	TRBD1	TRBJ1-4	TGCGCCAGCAGCTCCCAGGGGACAGGGGAGGGTAATGAAAAACTGTTTTTT	CASSSQGTGEGNEKLFF
-	TRBV6-5	TRBD1	TRBJ2-2	TGTGCCAGCAGTCTGGTACAGGGGCCCACCGGGGAGCTGTTTTTT	CASSLVQGPTGELFF
few	TRBV6-5	-	TRBJ1-5	TGTGCCAGCAGGGTACAGAGCAATCAGCCCCAGCATTTT	CASRVQSNQPQHF
-	TRBV10-3	-	TRBJ1-5	TGTGCCATCAGTGACGGAGCTCAGGGGAGCAATCAGCCCCAGCATTTT	CAISDGAQGSNQPQHF
-	TRBV5-4	TRBD1	TRBJ2-7	TGTGCCAGCAGCTACGGACAGGGGTATACCTACGAGCAGTACTTC	CASSYGQGYTYEQYF
once	TRBV28	TRBD1	TRBJ1-2	TGTGCCAGCAGCCACATTAGGACAGGGGGCGGTGGCTACACCTTC	CASSHIRTGGGGYTF
-	TRBV5-1	TRBD1	TRBJ1-2	TGCGCCAGCAGCTTAGATCCAGGGGGCTCGTTAAGCTATGGCTACACCTTC	CASSLDPGGSLSYGYTF
-	TRBV11-2	TRBD1	TRBJ1-3	TGTGCCAGCAGCTTAGCAGCGCCAGGAACAGGGGTAAACACCATATATTTT	CASSLAAPGTGVNTIYF
-	TRBV6-4	TRBD1	TRBJ1-2	TGTGCCAGCAGTCCCTCCGGGACAGGGGGCGCGATGGCCTATGGCTACACCTTC	CASSPSGTGGAMAYGYTF
-	TRBV12-5	TRBD1	TRBJ1-2	TGTGCTAGTGGTTCGGAGGGGGCTTTTTATGGCTACACCTTC	CASGSEGAFYGYTF
-	TRBV7-2	-	TRBJ2-7	TGTGCCAGCAGCCTTCAGGGGTACGAGCAGTACTTC	CASSLQGYEQYF
-	TRBV24-1	TRBD1	TRBJ2-3	TGTGCCACCAGTGACCCGTCCGGACAGGGGTCAAGCACAGATACGCAGTATTTT	CATSDPSGQGSSTDTQYF
-	TRBV2	TRBD1	TRBJ1-2	TGTGCCAGCAGTGAAGTCGGGCGGAGGGGGCAGGATAGGAATGGCTACACCTTC	CASSEVGRRGQDRNGYTF
-	TRBV14	-	TRBJ2-5	TGTGCCAGCAGCCAAAGAGGGTGGGGAGAGACCCAGTACTTC	CASSQRGWGETQYF
-	TRBV2	-	TRBJ1-2	TGTGCCAGCAGTGTTGGACAGATACCAATATATGGCTACACCTTC	CASSVGQIPIYGYTF
-	TRBV24-1	TRBD2	TRBJ2-1	TGTGCCACCAGTGATTCGCGCACGGGCGGGGGGGCGCATGAGCAGTTCTTC	CATSDSRTGGGAHEQFF
-	TRBV28	TRBD1	TRBJ1-2	TGTGCCAGCAGGGACAGGGGGCAAGGATACACCTTC	CASRDRGQGYTF
-	TRBV7-9	-	TRBJ2-2	TGTGCCAGCAGCTTGGGCAGGAACGCCGGGGAGCTGTTTTTT	CASSLGRNAGELFF
-	TRBV19	-	TRBJ2-4	TGTGCCAGTAGTATGAAGTGGCAGTTGGACATTCAGTACTTC	CASSMKWQLDIQYF
-	TRBV4-1	TRBD1	TRBJ1-5	TGCGCCAGCAGCCAACCCACGGGACAGGGCCTCCAGAGAGCCCAGCATTTT	CASSQPTGQGLQRAQHF
-	TRBV4-3	-	TRBJ1-4	TGCGCCAGCAGCCAAGGGCAAGGGGGATGGGAAAAACTGTTTTTT	CASSQGQGGWEKLFF
-	TRBV19	-	TRBJ1-1	TGTGCCAGTAGTACAGGGATGGCGAACACTGAAGCTTTCTTT	CASSTGMANTEAFF